Following are 16 T cell receptor beta chains from one sample sequenced in a study of vaccination and CD4 T cells after COVID-19 (dated by TCRdb to the early 2020s). The treatment or condition tag for this specimen amounts to: approximately 11-day PBMC culture with coronavirus spike peptide pools or control peptides (ViraFEST assay). Library construction relied on PCR. Sequenced on an Illumina iSeq 100. TCR sequencing of DNA from cultured CD4+ T cells used the Oncomine TCR Beta short-read assay at the Johns Hopkins FTIC core. Using fastp trimming at Q25 and MiXCR clonotype assembly, TCRdb reanalyzed the public sequencing data and kept in-frame beta chains. CDR3 protein duplicates are merged, each entry listing the most common genes and DNA. The sample has about 27,000 distinct CDR3 sequences on record, 62% of them singletons. The ten most abundant clones make up about a sixth of the sample. These TCRs are of unknown antigen specificity.

The input for sequencing was CD4+ T cells from blood, cultured in vitro, taken after SARS-CoV-2 vaccination. The receptors stem from a human donor who received a COVID-19 vaccine.

This clonotype came up a few times. The chain recombines TRBV6-5 with TRBJ1-2; 8 positions agree with TRBD1. After removal of 0 bases from V and 7 bases from J, the junction contained 10 bases not matched to a gene. Germline V CDR1 and CDR2: MNHEY, SVGAGI. The CDR3 contains 16 residues. The CDR3 nucleotides read TGTGCCAGCAGTTACTCGCGCCAGGGGGCATTTCGTGGCTACACCTTC. This gives the protein CASSYSRQGAFRGYTF.

V gene TRBV10-3 combines with J gene TRBJ2-3; the D call may be TRBD1 or TRBD2 (6 bases each). The V and J ends lost 8 bases and 4 bases respectively, with 7 bases between them. Looked up from germline, CDR1 is ENHRY and CDR2 is SYGVKD. The CDR3 length is 11 residues. Written as DNA, the CDR3 is TGTGCCATCGGGGGGCCAGATACGCAGTATTTT. This encodes CAIGGPDTQYF.

The chain combines TRBV25-1 with TRBJ1-1; the D is unclear. Trimming took 9 bases from V and 3 from J, leaving 14 bases between them. Germline CDR1 is MGHDK and CDR2 is SYGVNS. The CDR3 extends over 13 amino acids. The CDR3: CASQLTGDTEAFF. CDR3 bases: TGTGCCAGTCAGCTAACTGGGGACACTGAAGCTTTCTTT.

J is TRBJ2-5 and V is TRBV12-3 or TRBV12-4; 10 nucleotides match TRBD2. The CDR3 contains 15 residues. Losses at the gene ends were 3 bases for V and 5 bases for J; bases not matched to a gene: 6. CDR3 in DNA: TGTGCCAGCAGTTTTCGGCTAGCGGGGGAGGAGACCCAGTACTTC. This translates into CASSFRLAGEETQYF.

The gene calls are TRBV20-1 and TRBJ2-7; 9 nucleotides match TRBD1. CDR3 length: 13 amino acids. V dropped 4 bases and J dropped 3; count of bases not matched to a gene: 4. Germline CDR1 is DFQATT and CDR2 is SNEGSKA (reference sequence). For the CDR3, the DNA is TGCAGTGCTATAGACAGGGGGGTCTACGAGCAGTACTTC. Protein product: CSAIDRGVYEQYF.

This chain uses TRBV2 with TRBJ2-5, with D perhaps TRBD1 or TRBD2 (7 bases each). This CDR3 is built from 17 residues. Germline V gene sequence: CDR1 SNHLY, CDR2 FYNNEI. Trimming shortened V by 8 bases and J by 1 base, and 23 bases separated the two germline ends. The CDR3 nucleotides are TGTGCCAGCGGGGGAGGGATGGGGACAGTGCTCCAAGAGACCCAGTACTTC. Residues: CASGGGMGTVLQETQYF. Looking up the rest from reference TRBV2 and TRBJ2-5 gives the full variable domain: EPEVTQTPSHQVTQMGQEVILRCVPISNHLYFYWYRQILGQKVEFLVSFYNNEISEKSEIFDDQFSVERPDGSNFTLKIRSTKLEDSAMYFCASGGGMGTVLQETQYFGPGTRLLVL.

This sequence joins TRBV10-1 and TRBJ1-2; no firm D call. CDR1 WNHNN and CDR2 SYGVQD come from the germline V gene (reference sequence). This CDR3 has 13 amino acids. Trimming removed 2 bases from V and 3 bases from J, with 7 bases in between. The CDR3: CASSEDRDYGYTF. The CDR3 DNA follows: TGCGCCAGCAGTGAGGATAGGGACTATGGCTACACCTTC.

The J gene is TRBJ1-2, the V gene TRBV6-2 or TRBV6-3; D is unclear. With 0 bases removed from V and 6 bases from J, the gap between germline ends came to 14 bases. Germline-derived CDR1 and CDR2 are MNHEY and SVGEGT. The CDR3 contains 15 residues. The CDR3 here is CASSYSNFREDGYTF. The CDR3 nucleotides are TGTGCCAGCAGTTACTCGAACTTTCGAGAGGATGGCTACACCTTC.

The chain carries TRBV19 and TRBJ1-2; a possible D gene is TRBD1 (6 bases). The CDR3 sequence is 16 residues long. V was clipped by 4 bases and J by 4 bases, with 19 bases between them. CDR1 LNHDA and CDR2 SQIVND come from the germline V gene (reference sequence). As DNA, the CDR3 is TGTGCCAGTAGTAGTTTTATAGGACAGATCCTCTATGGCTACACCTTC. It is translated as CASSSFIGQILYGYTF.

There are a few counts of this clonotype. The rearrangement joins TRBV7-8 to TRBJ2-7; TRBD2 matches at 16 bases. Germline values: CDR1 SGHVS, CDR2 FQNEAQ. Trimming at V came to 3 bases and at J to 3 bases, leaving 20 bases not matched to a gene. The CDR3 has 22 amino acids. The CDR3 reads CASSLEHGAEGLAGGQGYEQYF. CDR3 DNA: TGTGCCAGCAGCTTGGAGCACGGGGCCGAGGGACTAGCGGGGGGGCAAGGCTACGAGCAGTACTTC.

The chain is built from TRBV18 and TRBJ2-7; 13 nucleotides match TRBD2. This CDR3 spans 16 amino acids. V dropped 3 bases and J dropped 1; count of bases not matched to a gene: 3. In germline, CDR1 is KGHSH, CDR2 LQKENI. DNA for the CDR3: TGTGCCAGCTCACCCGGGACTAGCGGGGCTTCCTACGAGCAGTACTTC. Its protein is CASSPGTSGASYEQYF.

This chain connects TRBV19 to TRBJ1-3; D call uncertain. Between the trimmed V and J ends, which lost 5 bases and 0 bases, there was a span of 17 bases. CDR3 size: 17 residues. Germline CDR1 and CDR2: LNHDA and SQIVND (reference sequence). CDR3 region: CASSFQTEPSSGNTIYF. The CDR3, as DNA: TGTGCCAGTAGTTTCCAGACTGAACCGAGCTCTGGAAACACCATATATTTT.

The chain uses TRBV2 and TRBJ1-5; tentatively, D is TRBD1 (6 bases). Germline V CDR1 and CDR2: SNHLY, FYNNEI. This CDR3 contains 14 residues. V shed 6 bases and J shed 0 bases, with 9 bases lying between them. CDR3 amino acids: CASRRDISNQPQHF. CDR3 nucleotides: TGTGCCAGCAGGAGGGACATTAGCAATCAGCCCCAGCATTTT. Using reference TRBV2 and TRBJ1-5 for the parts outside the CDR3, the full variable domain is EPEVTQTPSHQVTQMGQEVILRCVPISNHLYFYWYRQILGQKVEFLVSFYNNEISEKSEIFDDQFSVERPDGSNFTLKIRSTKLEDSAMYFCASRRDISNQPQHFGDGTRLSIL.

This clonotype was seen a handful of times. The CDR3 DNA is TGTGCCTGGAGCCCCGGACAGGCAAGCAATCAGCCCCAGCATTTT. It yields the protein CAWSPGQASNQPQHF. The gene calls are TRBV30 and TRBJ1-5, with 7 bases lining up with TRBD1. Germline V gene sequence: CDR1 GTSNPN, CDR2 SVGIG (reference sequence). This CDR3 is built from 15 residues. The J segment lost 1 base and the V segment lost 3 bases, leaving 6 bases of the junction unmatched.

This clonotype was seen a few times. The chain is built from TRBV7-3 and TRBJ2-6, with D perhaps TRBD1 or TRBD2 (6 bases each). Trimming took off 2 bases at V and 6 bases at J, with 8 bases between the two ends. There are 14 residues in the CDR3. Germline assignment: CDR1 SGHTA and CDR2 FQGTGA. CDR3 region: CASSLGGQANVLTF. In DNA, the CDR3 is TGTGCCAGCAGCTTAGGGGGGCAGGCCAACGTCCTGACTTTC.

This clonotype was observed a handful of times. The V and J genes are TRBV19 and TRBJ1-6; TRBD1 matches at 8 bases. This CDR3 has 13 residues. From germline, CDR1 is LNHDA and CDR2 SQIVND (reference sequence). After removal of 10 bases from V and 7 bases from J, the junction contained 6 bases not matched to a gene. This chain's CDR3 is CATPDRENSPLHF. For the CDR3, the DNA is TGTGCCACCCCGGACAGGGAGAATTCACCCCTCCACTTT.